Detailed here is one T cell receptor beta chain. Seattle enrolled patients during active infection and tracked them longitudinally. Per the original methods: Reference gene primer amplification yielded estimated nucleated cell counts. Measured with immunoSEQ multiplex PCR; TCRdb has only the in-frame clones, and not every one. V, J and clone size derive from that table, while D and trimming were established from the DNA sequence. Of some 520,000 clones in the sample, 85% to 90% were seen once. This specimen comes from a study of blood T cell repertoires in COVID-19. This CDR3 is built from 16 residues. Trimming shortened V by 3 bases and J by 2 bases, and 15 bases separated the two germline ends. Germline V gives CDR1 MNHNS, CDR2 SASEGT.

Material: peripheral blood. This TCR was sampled from a man younger than 35 with COVID-19, enrolled during active disease. The chain links TRBV6-1 to TRBJ2-3, with a possible D match to TRBD2 (5 bases). CDR3 bases: TGTGCCAGCAGTGAGAGGGCCATGCTGATCACAGATACGCAGTATTTT. It is translated as CASSERAMLITDTQYF.